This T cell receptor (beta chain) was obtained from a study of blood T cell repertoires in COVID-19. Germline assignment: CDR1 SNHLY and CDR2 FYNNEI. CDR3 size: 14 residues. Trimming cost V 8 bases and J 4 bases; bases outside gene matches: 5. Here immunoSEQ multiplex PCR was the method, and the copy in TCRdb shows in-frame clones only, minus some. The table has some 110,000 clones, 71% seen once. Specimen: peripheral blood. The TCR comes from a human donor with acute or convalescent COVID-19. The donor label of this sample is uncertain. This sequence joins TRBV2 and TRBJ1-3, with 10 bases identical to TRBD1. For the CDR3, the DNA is TGTGCCAGCTTGGGACAGGGGTTCGGAAACACCATATATTTT. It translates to CASLGQGFGNTIYF.